Listed below are T cell receptor beta chains from one sample, sequenced in a study of blood T cell repertoires in COVID-19. Using immunoSEQ multiplex PCR, the repertoire was profiled, and TCRdb retains in-frame clones only, with some absent. The table records more than 150,000 clones, about nine tenths of them present only once. What was sequenced was peripheral blood. These receptors were taken from a man in his sixties or seventies with active or convalescent COVID-19. Both conserved end residues are part of each CDR3. Size tells how often a clone was seen (once, few, many) or the class of an expanded clone, and some rows leave it out.

CDR3aa,v_gene,abundance,j_gene
CATSDGREAGDTQYF,TRBV24-1,NA,TRBJ2-3
CASSLAGERSGGYTF,TRBV5-1,NA,TRBJ1-2
CASSLSPYYEQYF,TRBV28,NA,TRBJ2-7
CASSIGGRQSSYEQYF,TRBV19,NA,TRBJ2-7
CASSLLTSGAKTQYF,TRBV27,NA,TRBJ2-5
CASTPSQGGNSPLHF,TRBV2,NA,TRBJ1-6
CASSGQGAPHEQYF,TRBV2,NA,TRBJ2-7
CASTATRGNTEAFF,TRBV7-2,once,TRBJ1-1
CASSLEGGFGTNEKLFF,TRBV5-1,NA,TRBJ1-4
CASSRDRNYGYTF,TRBV9,NA,TRBJ1-2
CASSQGPGRDNQPQHF,TRBV4-3,NA,TRBJ1-5
CASSVDGGSEAFF,TRBV9,NA,TRBJ1-1
CASSPLGDRGQDEQYF,TRBV4-3,NA,TRBJ2-7
CASSIVWQGSNQPQHF,TRBV19,NA,TRBJ1-5
CASSLDPTGNGYTF,TRBV11-3,NA,TRBJ1-2
CATSRPRGIRGSPLHF,TRBV15,once,TRBJ1-6
CASSLGTGRGALHF,TRBV11-2,NA,TRBJ1-6
CASSPRSWRAKRTNYGYTF,TRBV19,NA,TRBJ1-2
CASSPETGRNTEAFF,TRBV5-1,NA,TRBJ1-1
CASSVRGGEGNEKLFF,TRBV9,NA,TRBJ1-4
CASSQRDYGYTF,TRBV4-3,NA,TRBJ1-2
CASSQTGTAYGYTF,TRBV4-1,NA,TRBJ1-2
CASSYQRGGTTEAFF,TRBV6-5,NA,TRBJ1-1
CASSLQGKNTEAFF,TRBV11-2,NA,TRBJ1-1
CASSQTASLDTGELFF,TRBV14,NA,TRBJ2-2
CASSFREAGWTEAFF,TRBV27,NA,TRBJ1-1
CASSRQSSYEQYF,TRBV19,NA,TRBJ2-7
CASSTYNRQNTEAFF,TRBV19,NA,TRBJ1-1
CASSFRSGEQFF,TRBV7-2,NA,TRBJ2-1
CASTLAGAGDTQYF,TRBV27,once,TRBJ2-3
CASSKRDRGQTEKLFF,TRBV21-1,NA,TRBJ1-4
CASSLLAGLTATQYF,TRBV14,NA,TRBJ2-5
CASSSDGIQPQHF,TRBV7-3,NA,TRBJ1-5
CAWTKLTGGYGYTF,TRBV30,NA,TRBJ1-2
CSVAAGAGTGYTF,TRBV29-1,once,TRBJ1-2
CASSPGRSEQYF,TRBV18,NA,TRBJ2-7
CASNRDIGDTQYF,TRBV28,NA,TRBJ2-3
CASIGRTGVDTEAFF,TRBV2,NA,TRBJ1-1
CASSPMGLANEQFF,TRBV4-3,NA,TRBJ2-1
CASSLGTGTNSPLHF,TRBV7-2,NA,TRBJ1-6
CSVIENTEAFF,TRBV29-1,NA,TRBJ1-1
CASSQTGGSNEKLFF,TRBV7-3,NA,TRBJ1-4
CASGPGGNTEAFF,TRBV6-5,NA,TRBJ1-1
CASSLASTAEAFF,TRBV5-6,NA,TRBJ1-1
CASRRQNTEAFF,TRBV10-2,NA,TRBJ1-1
CASSLDRVHEQYF,TRBV5-4,NA,TRBJ2-7
CASSPLDSKPYEQYF,TRBV18,NA,TRBJ2-7
CASSSRDRGQGGYTF,TRBV9,NA,TRBJ1-2
CASSLDRAGPSILAQHF,TRBV5-5,once,TRBJ1-5
CASSRTGRAEKLFF,TRBV14,NA,TRBJ1-4
CASSLYSSNEQFF,TRBV11-3,NA,TRBJ2-1
CASSYSVGPGSGNTIYF,TRBV6-2/TRBV6-3,NA,TRBJ1-3
CASSLGTGAISNQPQHF,TRBV5-1,NA,TRBJ1-5
CASSPTDGGNYGYTF,TRBV5-1,NA,TRBJ1-2